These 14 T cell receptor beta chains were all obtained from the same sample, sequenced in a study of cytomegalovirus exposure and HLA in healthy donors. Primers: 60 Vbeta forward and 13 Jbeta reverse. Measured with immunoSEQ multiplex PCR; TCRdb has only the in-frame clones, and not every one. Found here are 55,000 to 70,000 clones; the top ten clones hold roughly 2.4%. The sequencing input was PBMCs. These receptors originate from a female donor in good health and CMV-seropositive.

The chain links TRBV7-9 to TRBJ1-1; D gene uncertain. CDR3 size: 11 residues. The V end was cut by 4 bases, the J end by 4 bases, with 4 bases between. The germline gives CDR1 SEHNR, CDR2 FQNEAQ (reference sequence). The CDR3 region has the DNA TGTGCCAGCAGCTCGGGCACTGAAGCTTTCTTT. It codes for CASSSGTEAFF.

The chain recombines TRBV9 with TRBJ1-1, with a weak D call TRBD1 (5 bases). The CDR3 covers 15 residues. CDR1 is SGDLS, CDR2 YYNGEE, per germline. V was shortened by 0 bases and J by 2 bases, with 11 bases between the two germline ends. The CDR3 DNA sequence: TGTGCCAGCAGCGTAGTGGCCAGGGTCAACACTGAAGCTTTCTTT. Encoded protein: CASSVVARVNTEAFF.

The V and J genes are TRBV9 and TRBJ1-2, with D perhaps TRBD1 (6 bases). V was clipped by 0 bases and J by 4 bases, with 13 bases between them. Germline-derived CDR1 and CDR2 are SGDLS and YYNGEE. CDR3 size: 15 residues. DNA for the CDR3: TGTGCCAGCAGCGTAGAAGGGGGAACAGGCTATGGCTACACCTTC. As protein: CASSVEGGTGYGYTF.

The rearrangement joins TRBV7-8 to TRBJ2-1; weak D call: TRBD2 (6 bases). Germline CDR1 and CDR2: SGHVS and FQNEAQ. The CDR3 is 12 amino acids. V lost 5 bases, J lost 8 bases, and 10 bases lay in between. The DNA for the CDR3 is TGTGCCAGCAGCAAGACGGGGGATGAGCAGTTCTTC. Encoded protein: CASSKTGDEQFF.

The chain's CDR3 is CAISERPGLAGDEQFF. CDR3 coding DNA: TGTGCCATCAGTGAGCGTCCGGGACTAGCGGGGGATGAGCAGTTCTTC. The rearrangement joins TRBV10-3 to TRBJ2-1, with 14 bases matching TRBD2. In germline, CDR1 is ENHRY, CDR2 SYGVKD. CDR3 length equals 16 residues. V lost 2 bases to trimming and J lost 8 bases; unmatched junction nucleotides: 5.

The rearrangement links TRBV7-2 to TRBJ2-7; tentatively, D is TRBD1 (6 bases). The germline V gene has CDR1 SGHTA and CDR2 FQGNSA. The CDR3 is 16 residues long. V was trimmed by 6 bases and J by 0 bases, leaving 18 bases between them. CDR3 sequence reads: CASRGWGQGSSYEQYF. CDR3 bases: TGTGCCAGCAGGGGTTGGGGGCAGGGTAGCTCCTACGAGCAGTACTTC.

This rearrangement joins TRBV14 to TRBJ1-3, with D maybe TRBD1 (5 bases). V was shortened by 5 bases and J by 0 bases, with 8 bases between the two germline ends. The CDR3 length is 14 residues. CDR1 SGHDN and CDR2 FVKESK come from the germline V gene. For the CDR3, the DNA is TGTGCCAGCAGCAGGGACTCCTCTGGAAACACCATATATTTT. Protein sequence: CASSRDSSGNTIYF.

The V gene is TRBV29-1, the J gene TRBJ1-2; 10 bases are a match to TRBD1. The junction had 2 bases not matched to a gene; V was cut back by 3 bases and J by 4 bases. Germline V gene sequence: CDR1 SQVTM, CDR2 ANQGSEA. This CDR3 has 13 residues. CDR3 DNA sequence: TGCAGCGTTGAGACAGGGGGCTTCTATGGCTACACCTTC. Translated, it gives CSVETGGFYGYTF.

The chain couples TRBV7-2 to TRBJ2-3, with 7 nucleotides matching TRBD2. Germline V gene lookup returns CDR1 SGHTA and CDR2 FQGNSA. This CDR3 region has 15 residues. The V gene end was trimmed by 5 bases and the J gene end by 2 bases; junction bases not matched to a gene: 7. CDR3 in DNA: TGTGCCAGCAGCCGGGACTACCTAACCACAGATACGCAGTATTTT. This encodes CASSRDYLTTDTQYF.

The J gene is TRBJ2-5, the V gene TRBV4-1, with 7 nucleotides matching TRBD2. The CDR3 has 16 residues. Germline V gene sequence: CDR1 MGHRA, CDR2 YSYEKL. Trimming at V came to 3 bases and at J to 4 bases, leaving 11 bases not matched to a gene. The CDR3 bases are TGCGCCAGCAGCCAGGCCCCGGGACTAATCGTAGAGACCCAGTACTTC. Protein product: CASSQAPGLIVETQYF.

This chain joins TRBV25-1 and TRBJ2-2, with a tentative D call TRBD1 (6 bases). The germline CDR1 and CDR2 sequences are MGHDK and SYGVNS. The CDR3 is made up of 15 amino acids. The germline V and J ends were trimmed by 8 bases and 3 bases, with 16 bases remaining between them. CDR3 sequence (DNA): TGTGCCAGCTCCCACGGGGCAGGGGACACCGGGGAGCTGTTTTTT. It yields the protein CASSHGAGDTGELFF.

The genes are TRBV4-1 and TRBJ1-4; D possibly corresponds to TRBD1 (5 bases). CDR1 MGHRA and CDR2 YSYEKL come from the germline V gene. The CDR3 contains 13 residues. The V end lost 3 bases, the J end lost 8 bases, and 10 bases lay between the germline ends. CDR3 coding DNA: TGCGCCAGCAGCCAGGGAGGGGTCGAAAAACTGTTTTTT. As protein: CASSQGGVEKLFF.

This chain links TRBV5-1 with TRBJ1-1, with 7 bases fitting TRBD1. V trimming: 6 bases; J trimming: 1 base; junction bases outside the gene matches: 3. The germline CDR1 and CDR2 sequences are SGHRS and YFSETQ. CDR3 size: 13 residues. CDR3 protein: CASKTGTNTEAFF. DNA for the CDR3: TGCGCCAGCAAGACAGGGACGAACACTGAAGCTTTCTTT.

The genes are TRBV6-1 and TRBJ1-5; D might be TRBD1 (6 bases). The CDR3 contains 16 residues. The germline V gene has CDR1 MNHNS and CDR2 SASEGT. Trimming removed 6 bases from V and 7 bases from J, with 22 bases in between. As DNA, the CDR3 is TGTGCCAGCAGGGAAAGGTCACAGGGCCCCTGGCAGCCCCAGCATTTT. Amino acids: CASRERSQGPWQPQHF.